A selection of T cell receptor beta chains follows, all from one sample in a study of cytomegalovirus exposure and HLA in healthy donors. TCRdb's copy holds only in-frame clones and misses some; the assay was immunoSEQ multiplex PCR. There are 150,000 to 200,000 clones in the sample; roughly 86% occur only once, and under 5% lies in the top ten. The material sequenced was PBMCs. The source is a girl between 5 and 17 years old in good health and CMV-seropositive. The CDR3 runs from the conserved cysteine through the conserved F or W. The D gene is left open where the match is weak. Expanded clones get a size class; other rows say once, few or many, or leave the size out.

d_gene	v_gene	j_gene	abundance	CDR3nt	CDR3aa
.	TRBV6-1	TRBJ1-1	.	TGTGCCAGCAGGAGGGCCCAAAGGGCTTTCTTT	CASRRAQRAFF
TRBD1	TRBV2	TRBJ2-2	.	TGTGCCAGCAGCCGACAGGGCGTCGGGGAGCTGTTTTTT	CASSRQGVGELFF
.	TRBV2	TRBJ1-5	.	TGTGCCAGCAGTGTGCGGGAATCCAATCAGCCCCAGCATTTT	CASSVRESNQPQHF
.	TRBV9	TRBJ1-6	once	TGTGCCAGCAGCGTAGGTTCAGTGGGCCGAAATTCACCCCTCCACTTT	CASSVGSVGRNSPLHF
.	TRBV19	TRBJ1-2	.	TGTGCCAGTAGTATAGACCGACAGTCCTATGGCTACACCTTC	CASSIDRQSYGYTF
.	TRBV4-1	TRBJ1-2	.	TGCGCCAGCAGCCAAGATCACGGAGAAAACTATGGCTACACCTTC	CASSQDHGENYGYTF
TRBD1	TRBV11-1	TRBJ1-1	.	TGTGCCAGCAGCTTACAAGGACAGGGCGTCACTGAAGCTTTCTTT	CASSLQGQGVTEAFF
.	TRBV9	TRBJ1-3	.	TGTGCCAGCAGCGAGAGCTCTGGAAACACCATATATTTT	CASSESSGNTIYF
.	TRBV2	TRBJ2-5	.	TGTGCCAGCAGTGACGCGGGGATGGGGCAAGAGACCCAGTACTTC	CASSDAGMGQETQYF
TRBD1	TRBV7-2	TRBJ1-1	few	TGTGCCAGCAGCTCCCAGGACAGGGGAAACACTGAAGCTTTCTTT	CASSSQDRGNTEAFF
.	TRBV5-1	TRBJ1-5	few	TGCGCCAGCAGCCTATCCTCAGGGGGCAATCAGCCCCAGCATTTT	CASSLSSGGNQPQHF